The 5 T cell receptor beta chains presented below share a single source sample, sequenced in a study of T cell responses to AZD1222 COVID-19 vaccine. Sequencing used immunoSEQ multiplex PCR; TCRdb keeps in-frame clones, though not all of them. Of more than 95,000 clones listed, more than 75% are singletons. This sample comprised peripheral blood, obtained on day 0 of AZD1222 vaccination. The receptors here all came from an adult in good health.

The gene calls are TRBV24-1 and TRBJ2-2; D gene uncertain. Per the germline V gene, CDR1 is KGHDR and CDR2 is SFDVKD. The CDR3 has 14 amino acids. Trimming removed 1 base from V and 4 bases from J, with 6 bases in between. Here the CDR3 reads CATSDFGVTGELFF. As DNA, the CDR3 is TGTGCCACCAGTGATTTTGGGGTCACCGGGGAGCTGTTTTTT.

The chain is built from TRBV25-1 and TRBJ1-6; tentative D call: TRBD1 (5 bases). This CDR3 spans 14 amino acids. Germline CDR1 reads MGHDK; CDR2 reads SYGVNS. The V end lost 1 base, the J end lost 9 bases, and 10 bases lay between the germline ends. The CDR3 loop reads CASSESYTGSPLHF. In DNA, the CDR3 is TGTGCCAGCAGTGAATCGTATACAGGTTCACCCCTCCACTTT. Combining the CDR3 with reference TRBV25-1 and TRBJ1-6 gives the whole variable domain EADIYQTPRYLVIGTGKKITLECSQTMGHDKMYWYQQDPGMELHLIHYSYGVNSTEKGDLSSESTVSRIRTEHFPLTLESARPSHTSQYLCASSESYTGSPLHFGNGTRLTVT.

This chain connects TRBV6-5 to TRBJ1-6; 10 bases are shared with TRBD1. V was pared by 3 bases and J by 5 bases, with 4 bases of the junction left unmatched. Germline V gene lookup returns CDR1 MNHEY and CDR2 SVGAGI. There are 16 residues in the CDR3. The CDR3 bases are TGTGCCAGCAGTTATGGGACAGGGGAAAATAATTCACCCCTCCACTTT. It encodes CASSYGTGENNSPLHF.

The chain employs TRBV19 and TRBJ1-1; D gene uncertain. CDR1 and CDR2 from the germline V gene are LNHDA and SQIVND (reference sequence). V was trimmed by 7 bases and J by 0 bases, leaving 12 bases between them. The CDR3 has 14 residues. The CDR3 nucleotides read TGTGCCAGTACCCCCGGGCCATTGAACACTGAAGCTTTCTTT. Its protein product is CASTPGPLNTEAFF. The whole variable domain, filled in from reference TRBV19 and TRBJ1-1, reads DGGITQSPKYLFRKEGQNVTLSCEQNLNHDAMYWYRQDPGQGLRLIYYSQIVNDFQKGDIAEGYSVSREKKESFPLTVTSAQKNPTAFYLCASTPGPLNTEAFFGQGTRLTVV.

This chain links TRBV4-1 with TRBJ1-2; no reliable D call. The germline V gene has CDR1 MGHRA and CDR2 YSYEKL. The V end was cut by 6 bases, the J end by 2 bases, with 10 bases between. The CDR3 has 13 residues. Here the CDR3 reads CASSPDRNYGYTF. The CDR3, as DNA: TGCGCCAGCAGTCCAGACCGGAACTATGGCTACACCTTC.